One and the same sample provided the 32 T cell receptor beta chains below, sequenced in a study of cytomegalovirus exposure and HLA in healthy donors. With 60 Vbeta and 13 Jbeta primers, the PCR was carried out. Some clones are missing from TCRdb's copy, which holds only in-frame ones; the method was immunoSEQ multiplex PCR. The sample holds under 250,000 clones, about 80% seen once. The sequenced sample was PBMCs. These receptors were collected from a woman aged 60-75 years in good health and CMV-seropositive.

The genes are TRBV7-6 and TRBJ2-1; TRBD2 aligns across 14 bases. The CDR3 is made up of 15 amino acids. The trim removed 5 bases at V and 10 bases at J, leaving 7 bases unmatched. Germline CDR1 SGHVS, CDR2 FNYEAQ. CDR3 residues: CASSLLTSGRGEQFF. In DNA, the CDR3 is TGTGCCAGCAGCCTCCTGACTAGCGGGAGGGGGGAGCAGTTCTTC.

This clone was recorded a few times. J is TRBJ2-3 and V is TRBV18, with D possibly matching TRBD2 (6 bases). CDR1 and CDR2 (germline): KGHSH, LQKENI. The CDR3 contains 15 residues. Trimming stripped 5 bases from V and 2 bases from J, with 14 bases between. CDR3 nucleotides: TGTGCCAGCTCAGGGGGACTTGCCCTCACAGATACGCAGTATTTT. It specifies CASSGGLALTDTQYF. The variable domain in full, with the rest retrieved from reference TRBV18 and TRBJ2-3, is NAGVMQNPRHLVRRRGQEARLRCSPMKGHSHVYWYRQLPEEGLKFMVYLQKENIIDESGMPKERFSAEFPKEGPSILRIQQVVRGDSAAYFCASSGGLALTDTQYFGPGTRLTVL.

CDR3 DNA: TGTGCCAGCAGCAAACTAGGTGTCGCCAAAAACATTCAGTACTTC. Translated: CASSKLGVAKNIQYF. This chain connects TRBV21-1 to TRBJ2-4; the listed D gene, TRBD2, was not tested against the DNA. TRBV21-1 is flagged as a pseudogene. This CDR3 has 15 amino acids.

The chain uses TRBV29-1 and TRBJ2-7; no clear D. Trimming took off 7 bases at V and 4 bases at J, with 17 bases between the two ends. Germline V gene lookup returns CDR1 SQVTM and CDR2 ANQGSEA. This CDR3 has 13 residues. CDR3 bases: TGCAGCGCGCGAGGAGCTATTCAGTACGAGCAGTACTTC. The encoded protein is CSARGAIQYEQYF.

The chain couples TRBV7-3 to TRBJ2-3; 9 bases are a match to TRBD2. CDR1 SGHTA and CDR2 FQGTGA come from the germline V gene. CDR3 length: 14 residues. Trimming cost V 5 bases and J 4 bases; bases outside gene matches: 4. CDR3: CASSPTSGSDTQYF. CDR3 DNA sequence: TGTGCCAGCAGCCCGACTAGCGGCTCAGATACGCAGTATTTT.

The chain employs TRBV4-1 and TRBJ1-5; D possibly corresponds to TRBD1 (5 bases). The CDR3 is made up of 14 amino acids. The V gene's germline CDR1 is MGHRA and CDR2 YSYEKL. V was clipped by 4 bases and J by 6 bases, with 13 bases between them. Here the CDR3 DNA reads TGCGCCAGCAGCCGCGGCGGGGGGTTTCAGCCCCAGCATTTT. It codes for CASSRGGGFQPQHF.

The gene calls are TRBV7-3 and TRBJ2-1, with TRBD2 matching over 8 bases. This CDR3 comprises 14 residues. J lost 10 bases, V lost 6 bases, and 11 bases had no gene match. The V gene's germline CDR1 is SGHTA and CDR2 FQGTGA. The chain's CDR3 is CASSLSGRGSEQFF. The CDR3 DNA reads TGTGCCAGCAGTCTCAGCGGGAGAGGTTCGGAGCAGTTCTTC.

The chain links TRBV9 to TRBJ2-7, with 8 bases identical to TRBD2. The germline V gene has CDR1 SGDLS and CDR2 YYNGEE. The CDR3 length is 16 residues. J lost 2 bases, V lost 0 bases, and 7 bases had no gene match. The CDR3 DNA reads as TGTGCCAGCAGCGTAGCCCCCGGGAGGGACCCCTACGAGCAGTACTTC. It translates to CASSVAPGRDPYEQYF.

The CDR3 region has the DNA TGTGCCAGCAGCCAAGATCGGATGCGGGAGTGGGCAGATACGCAGTATTTT. Protein product: CASSQDRMREWADTQYF. The rearrangement joins TRBV4-2 to TRBJ2-3, with TRBD2 matching over 7 bases. This CDR3 comprises 17 residues. Germline CDR1 is LGHNA and CDR2 is YNFKEQ. J lost 4 bases, V lost 0 bases, and 10 bases had no gene match.

The V call is TRBV18, the J call TRBJ2-1, with 9 nucleotides matching TRBD2. CDR3 length equals 12 residues. Germline CDR1 KGHSH, CDR2 LQKENI. V shed 0 bases, J shed 12 bases, and the junction held 0 bases outside the gene matches. CDR3 in DNA: TGTGCCAGCTCACCACCAGCGGGAGGGCAGTTCTTC. Residues: CASSPPAGGQFF.

The CDR3 loop reads CASSIRASGSPDTQYF. CDR3 DNA: TGTGCCAGTAGTATAAGGGCTAGCGGGAGTCCGGATACGCAGTATTTT. The chain recombines TRBV19 with TRBJ2-3; TRBD2 matches at 10 bases. Germline V gene sequence: CDR1 LNHDA, CDR2 SQIVND (reference sequence). The CDR3 runs to 16 residues. With 2 bases clipped from V and 6 bases from J, the junction kept 8 bases outside the gene matches.

The J gene is TRBJ2-7, the V gene TRBV27; no firm D call. Trimming took off 6 bases at V and 13 bases at J, with 22 bases between the two ends. The length of the CDR3 is 13 residues. CDR1 and CDR2 from the germline V gene are MNHEY and SMNVEV (reference sequence). CDR3 region: CASSPAALLRVYF. CDR3 nucleotides: TGTGCCAGCAGCCCTGCCGCCCTCCTCCGGGTCTACTTC.

The count of this clone is one. This rearrangement joins TRBV11-2 to TRBJ2-1; D possibly corresponds to TRBD2 (6 bases). V dropped 1 base and J dropped 5 bases, with 9 bases sitting between them. From germline, CDR1 is SGHAT and CDR2 FQNNGV. This CDR3 is 14 amino acids long. The DNA of the CDR3 is TGTGCCAGCAGCTTAGCAGGGAGGAACAATGAGCAGTTCTTC. This gives the protein CASSLAGRNNEQFF.

This clone was counted between two and nine times. The genes are TRBV14 and TRBJ1-5; D remains unclear. The CDR3 sequence is 13 residues long. Deletions cut 1 base from V and 2 bases from J, with 3 bases between. Germline V lookup: CDR1 SGHDN, CDR2 FVKESK. CDR3 nucleotides: TGTGCCAGCAGCCAAGGAGGCAATCAGCCCCAGCATTTT. Translated, it gives CASSQGGNQPQHF.

The genes are TRBV14 and TRBJ2-3, with 9 bases fitting TRBD2. This CDR3 is built from 18 residues. Germline-derived CDR1 and CDR2 are SGHDN and FVKESK. The V and J ends lost 5 bases and 2 bases, in that order; junction bases with no gene match: 14. The chain's CDR3 is CASSYRAGGPIVTDTQYF. The CDR3 DNA reads TGTGCCAGCAGCTACCGGGCGGGAGGGCCCATTGTCACAGATACGCAGTATTTT.

The chain couples TRBV5-1 to TRBJ2-3, with no clear D. The length of the CDR3 is 14 residues. Germline V gene data show CDR1 as SGHRS and CDR2 as YFSETQ. The V end lost 0 bases, the J end lost 6 bases, and 11 bases lay between the germline ends. CDR3 coding DNA: TGCGCCAGCAGCTTGGCTTCTATTTCTGATACGCAGTATTTT. This codes for CASSLASISDTQYF.

This clone was found once. This CDR3 is CASRGQADSYEQYF. The CDR3 DNA reads TGTGCCAGCAGGGGACAGGCAGATTCCTACGAGCAGTACTTC. The chain has TRBV11-2 and TRBJ2-7, with TRBD1 matching over 8 bases. The CDR3 contains 14 residues. Trimming removed 6 bases from V and 1 base from J; junction bases left unmatched: 5. Germline V lookup: CDR1 SGHAT, CDR2 FQNNGV.

The chain carries TRBV7-9 and TRBJ2-7, with a possible D match to TRBD2 (6 bases). In germline, CDR1 is SEHNR, CDR2 FQNEAQ (reference sequence). The CDR3 sequence is 12 residues long. The ends were cut back, 5 bases at V and 6 bases at J, with 11 bases in the middle. The CDR3 DNA sequence: TGTGCCAGCAGCGACACGCGGGGCGAGCAGTACTTC. This codes for CASSDTRGEQYF.

J is TRBJ1-2 and V is TRBV7-9; 12 bases line up with TRBD1. CDR1 SEHNR and CDR2 FQNEAQ come from the germline V gene (reference sequence). Trimming took 5 bases from V and 0 from J; bases not matched to a gene: 4. This CDR3 is built from 16 residues. CDR3 sequence (DNA): TGTGCCAGCAGCCCGGGACAGGGGGCGGCTAACTATGGCTACACCTTC. It yields the protein CASSPGQGAANYGYTF.

This clone appeared a single time. The chain employs TRBV30 and TRBJ2-3; a weak D match, TRBD2 (5 bases). V was cut by 0 bases and J by 3 bases, with 13 bases left in between. The CDR3 loop spans 15 amino acids. Per germline, CDR1 GTSNPN and CDR2 SVGIG (reference sequence). CDR3 in amino acids: CAWSVRRPGTDTQYF. For the CDR3, the DNA is TGTGCCTGGAGTGTACGGAGGCCTGGGACAGATACGCAGTATTTT.

This clone was counted once. Different DNA sequences within this sample yield the same CDR3. The CDR3 spells CASSYSQGAGYTF. The CDR3 DNA follows: TGTGCCAGCAGTTACTCGCAAGGGGCTGGCTACACCTTC. The chain recombines TRBV6-6 with TRBJ1-2; TRBD1 might be the D (5 bases). Trimming took 0 bases from V and 7 from J, leaving 9 bases between them. CDR3 size: 13 residues. Germline V gene lookup returns CDR1 MNHNY and CDR2 SVGAGI (reference sequence).

V is TRBV19 and J is TRBJ1-5; weak D call: TRBD1 (5 bases). CDR1 and CDR2 (germline): LNHDA, SQIVND (reference sequence). CDR3 length: 14 residues. V was trimmed by 5 bases and J by 2 bases, leaving 10 bases between them. The CDR3 DNA reads as TGTGCCAGTAGTTGGGGCAGAGGCAATCAGCCCCAGCATTTT. This sequence encodes CASSWGRGNQPQHF.

The chain uses TRBV4-1 and TRBJ1-5, with 8 nucleotides matching TRBD1. In germline, CDR1 is MGHRA, CDR2 YSYEKL. J gave up 9 bases and V 3 bases, and 7 bases lay outside the gene matches. The CDR3 sequence is 14 residues long. CDR3 loop: CASSQAGQARPQHF. CDR3 sequence (DNA): TGCGCCAGCAGCCAGGCGGGACAGGCACGGCCCCAGCATTTT.

V gene TRBV5-1 combines with J gene TRBJ2-5, with D possibly TRBD2 on 6 matching bases. The end of the DNA fits TRBJ2-7 better, so the J call may be wrong. The germline CDR1 and CDR2 sequences are SGHRS and YFSETQ. The CDR3 sequence is 15 residues long. The CDR3 is CASSSPEEGSYEQYF. The CDR3 coding sequence is TGCGCCAGCAGCTCACCTGAGGAGGGGAGCTACGAGCAGTACTTC.

The chain uses TRBV27 and TRBJ1-5; possibly TRBD1 for D (5 bases). Germline V gene lookup returns CDR1 MNHEY and CDR2 SMNVEV (reference sequence). The V end lost 2 bases, the J end lost 6 bases, and 11 bases lay between the germline ends. The CDR3 is 14 residues long. The CDR3, as DNA: TGTGCCAGCAGTTTAGTGGGGGGGGGTCAGCCCCAGCATTTT. This encodes CASSLVGGGQPQHF.

The chain combines TRBV5-1 with TRBJ2-3, with TRBD2 matching 10 bases. This CDR3 has 14 residues. Germline V CDR1 and CDR2: SGHRS, YFSETQ. Trimming cost V 2 bases and J 9 bases; bases outside gene matches: 6. CDR3 in DNA: TGCGCCAGCAGCTTAGCGGGAGGGCCTGAGACGCAGTATTTT. The encoded protein is CASSLAGGPETQYF.

CDR3: CASSQAYRGRNEQFF. CDR3 bases: TGTGCCAGCAGCCAAGCCTACAGGGGACGCAATGAGCAGTTCTTC. The chain is built from TRBV14 and TRBJ2-1; 7 bases match TRBD1. The CDR3 is 15 residues long. V dropped 1 base and J dropped 6; count of bases not matched to a gene: 6. Germline V gene sequence: CDR1 SGHDN, CDR2 FVKESK.

The chain combines TRBV6-5 with TRBJ1-2; 9 bases line up with TRBD1. The junction had 11 bases not matched to a gene; V was cut back by 5 bases and J by 7 bases. This CDR3 is built from 15 residues. Per germline, CDR1 MNHEY and CDR2 SVGAGI. The CDR3 region has the DNA TGTGCCAGCAGTGGCCGGGACAGGGAAAGGGGTGGCTACACCTTC. Protein sequence: CASSGRDRERGGYTF.

The chain employs TRBV29-1 and TRBJ2-1; 9 bases are shared with TRBD2. This CDR3 spans 13 amino acids. Germline CDR1 and CDR2: SQVTM and ANQGSEA. The trim removed 8 bases at V and 4 bases at J, leaving 6 bases unmatched. CDR3 coding DNA: TGCAGCTCAGGACTAGCGAGTTACAATGAGCAGTTCTTC. This encodes CSSGLASYNEQFF.

The genes are TRBV4-1 and TRBJ2-2; a possible D gene is TRBD1 (6 bases). The CDR3 extends over 18 amino acids. The ends were cut back, 0 bases at V and 2 bases at J, with 16 bases in the middle. Germline V gene data show CDR1 as MGHRA and CDR2 as YSYEKL. The DNA for the CDR3 is TGCGCCAGCAGCCAAGATAGACCCCGGGACACCAACACCGGGGAGCTGTTTTTT. Its protein product is CASSQDRPRDTNTGELFF.

The chain has TRBV6-1 and TRBJ2-5; TRBD2 agrees at 7 bases. The last part of the DNA fits TRBJ2-7 better; the J call may be wrong. The CDR3 covers 12 residues. Per the germline V gene, CDR1 is MNHNS and CDR2 is SASEGT. The CDR3 bases are TGTGCCAGCCGAGGGACTAACTACGAGCAGTACTTC. It is translated as CASRGTNYEQYF.

This clone was found a few times. The V gene is TRBV29-1, the J gene TRBJ2-4, with D perhaps TRBD2 (6 bases). V was trimmed by 5 bases and J by 0 bases, leaving 11 bases between them. Per germline, CDR1 SQVTM and CDR2 ANQGSEA. CDR3 length: 14 residues. The CDR3 region has the DNA TGCAGCGTTAAAGGGAGGCTAGCCAAAAACATTCAGTACTTC. Its protein product is CSVKGRLAKNIQYF.